The clone carrying this T cell receptor (beta chain) showed up just once. This sample is part of a study of blood T cell repertoires in COVID-19. The CDR3 is 12 amino acids. Original processing methods: Nucleated cell number was recorded as an estimate derived from reference gene primer amplification. The repertoire was sequenced with immunoSEQ multiplex PCR; TCRdb's copy has only in-frame clones and lacks some. That table is the source of V, J and clone size, and D and trimming were worked out from the DNA. The table includes fewer than 110,000 clones, around nine tenths detected once. The sequence was collected from a woman in her 30s with acute or convalescent COVID-19. Sequencing used peripheral blood. The chain recombines TRBV21-1 with TRBJ1-1; TRBD1 is taken as the D call from the table, unchecked against the DNA. TRBV21-1 is a pseudogene. Written as DNA, the CDR3 is TGTGCCAGCAGCCAACAGGGCACTGAAGCTTTCTTT. Amino acid sequence: CASSQQGTEAFF.